One and the same sample provided the 15 T cell receptor beta chains below, sequenced in a study of blood T cell repertoires in COVID-19. The table came from immunoSEQ multiplex PCR; TCRdb's copy has only in-frame clones and leaves some out. Of some 100,000 clones in the sample, more than 65% were seen once. Sequences were obtained from peripheral blood. The receptors were gathered from a human donor in a cohort sampled during active COVID-19.

V gene TRBV28 combines with J gene TRBJ1-6, with D tentatively TRBD1 (5 bases). CDR3 length: 15 amino acids. Germline CDR1 is MDHEN and CDR2 is SYDVKM. The ends were cut back, 5 bases at V and 7 bases at J, with 15 bases in the middle. The CDR3 sequence: CASSDMGGMNSPLHF. DNA of the CDR3: TGTGCCAGCAGTGACATGGGGGGGATGAATTCACCCCTCCACTTT.

The chain combines TRBV11-2 with TRBJ2-1; TRBD2 is a possible D gene (6 bases). The germline CDR1 and CDR2 sequences are SGHAT and FQNNGV. The CDR3 has 14 residues. Trimming shortened V by 7 bases and J by 9 bases, and 19 bases separated the two germline ends. The CDR3 region has the DNA TGTGCCAGCAACTCGGGGCTAGCGATCGGTGAGCAGTTCTTC. Translated: CASNSGLAIGEQFF.

In its sample, this clone was seen a few times. This chain uses TRBV11-2 with TRBJ2-2; TRBD2 is a possible D gene (5 bases). The CDR3 length is 14 residues. CDR1 and CDR2 (germline): SGHAT, FQNNGV. V gave up 4 bases and J gave up 3 bases, with 9 bases separating them. The CDR3 region has the DNA TGTGCCAGCAGCTATACGGGGTACACCGGGGAGCTGTTTTTT. Protein: CASSYTGYTGELFF.

This rearrangement joins TRBV20-1 to TRBJ2-4, with 8 bases matching TRBD2. Germline V gene sequence: CDR1 DFQATT, CDR2 SNEGSKA (reference sequence). V was clipped by 3 bases and J by 2 bases; unmatched bases: 6. The CDR3 covers 15 residues. This chain's CDR3 is CSASGAGVTKNIQYF. In nucleotides, the CDR3 is TGCAGTGCTAGTGGAGCGGGAGTAACCAAAAACATTCAGTACTTC.

Here the CDR3 reads CASSAMGLGDYNEQFF. As DNA, the CDR3 is TGTGCCAGCAGCGCCATGGGACTAGGGGACTACAATGAGCAGTTCTTC. V and J are TRBV9 and TRBJ2-1; 8 positions agree with TRBD2. The CDR3 has 16 amino acids. Germline V gene lookup returns CDR1 SGDLS and CDR2 YYNGEE. V was pared by 3 bases and J by 3 bases, with 8 bases of the junction left unmatched.

This clone was observed at least ten times. V gene TRBV5-1 combines with J gene TRBJ2-7, with 7 bases aligning to TRBD2. V trimming: 0 bases; J trimming: 3 bases; junction bases outside the gene matches: 6. CDR3 length: 15 amino acids. The V gene's germline CDR1 is SGHRS and CDR2 YFSETQ. The CDR3 DNA follows: TGCGCCAGCAGCTTGGCCGAGCCGGGGGGCTACGAGCAGTACTTC. This encodes CASSLAEPGGYEQYF.

This chain links TRBV2 with TRBJ2-7, with a possible D match to TRBD2 (6 bases). V lost 3 bases and J lost 0, with 15 bases in between. The CDR3 extends over 16 amino acids. Germline CDR1 SNHLY, CDR2 FYNNEI. DNA for the CDR3: TGTGCCAGCAGTGATCGCACTAGCAGCTACTCCTACGAGCAGTACTTC. Its protein is CASSDRTSSYSYEQYF.

This clone was observed a few times. The chain uses TRBV18 and TRBJ1-2; no clear D. Germline lookup yields CDR1 KGHSH and CDR2 LQKENI. V gave up 2 bases and J gave up 2 bases, with 12 bases separating them. The length of the CDR3 is 15 residues. The CDR3 reads CASSPDRGGNYGYTF. CDR3 coding DNA: TGTGCCAGCTCACCAGATCGGGGTGGGAACTATGGCTACACCTTC.

This rearrangement joins TRBV10-1 to TRBJ2-1, with D tentatively TRBD2 (7 bases). V dropped 0 bases and J dropped 9 bases, with 9 bases sitting between them. The V gene's germline CDR1 is WNHNN and CDR2 SYGVQD (reference sequence). The length of the CDR3 is 13 residues. CDR3 sequence (DNA): TGCGCCAGCAGTGAGTCAGGGGGGGGTGAGCAGTTCTTC. Translating gives CASSESGGGEQFF.

This chain uses TRBV5-1 with TRBJ1-3, with TRBD1 as a possible D gene (6 bases). CDR1 SGHRS and CDR2 YFSETQ come from the germline V gene. The CDR3 is 16 residues long. V dropped 4 bases and J dropped 0 bases, with 14 bases sitting between them. DNA for the CDR3: TGCGCCAGCAGCCCAGACGGACAGAGCTCTGGAAACACCATATATTTT. It yields the protein CASSPDGQSSGNTIYF.

The chain couples TRBV19 to TRBJ1-1; no reliable D call. The CDR3 runs 14 residues. Per germline, CDR1 LNHDA and CDR2 SQIVND (reference sequence). V was trimmed by 3 bases and J by 6 bases, leaving 14 bases between them. CDR3 in amino acids: CASSMQTVAPEAFF. The CDR3 DNA follows: TGTGCCAGTAGTATGCAAACAGTGGCCCCTGAAGCTTTCTTT.

The V and J genes are TRBV5-1 and TRBJ2-1, with D perhaps matching TRBD2 (6 bases). This CDR3 has 14 residues. Germline V gene sequence: CDR1 SGHRS, CDR2 YFSETQ. The germline V and J ends were trimmed by 4 bases and 9 bases, with 17 bases remaining between them. The CDR3 DNA reads as TGCGCCAGCAGCGCCGGTGATGGGGGAGGTGAGCAGTTCTTC. Its protein is CASSAGDGGGEQFF.

This clone is a singleton in its sample. This chain joins TRBV3-1 (or the pseudogene TRBV3-2) and TRBJ2-3, with 10 bases matching TRBD2. V lost 3 bases and J lost 8; bases outside the gene matches: 8. This CDR3 comprises 15 residues. Germline V CDR1 and CDR2: LGHDT, YNNKEL (reference sequence). This chain's CDR3 is CASSHRAGGGGTQYF. Written as DNA, the CDR3 is TGTGCCAGCAGCCACCGAGCGGGGGGGGGAGGTACGCAGTATTTT.

The J gene is TRBJ1-2, the V gene TRBV19; D not resolved. Trimming took off 6 bases at V and 0 bases at J, with 14 bases between the two ends. This CDR3 has 15 amino acids. The germline gives CDR1 LNHDA, CDR2 SQIVND (reference sequence). The CDR3 nucleotides read TGTGCCAGTAGCGGCTTTCGTGAGGCTAACTATGGCTACACCTTC. Amino acids: CASSGFREANYGYTF.

This clone occurred a few times. This chain uses TRBV30 with TRBJ2-2; D is ambiguous. CDR3 size: 15 residues. Germline-derived CDR1 and CDR2 are GTSNPN and SVGIG (reference sequence). Trimming took off 4 bases at V and 2 bases at J, with 14 bases between the two ends. The CDR3 DNA reads as TGTGCCTGGACCCGAACTAACACAAACACCGGGGAGCTGTTTTTT. Translating it yields CAWTRTNTNTGELFF. Combining the CDR3 with reference TRBV30 and TRBJ2-2 gives the whole variable domain SQTIHQWPATLVQPVGSPLSLECTVEGTSNPNLYWYRQAAGRGLQLLFYSVGIGQISSEVPQNLSASRPQDRQFILSSKKLLLSDSGFYLCAWTRTNTNTGELFFGEGSRLTVL.